The count of the clone carrying this TCR beta chain is one. The antigen remains undetermined. The sample belongs to a study of cytomegalovirus exposure and HLA in healthy donors. The CDR3 totals 18 residues. Per the germline V gene, CDR1 is SGHNT and CDR2 is YENEEA. With V trimmed by 8 bases and J by 0 bases, 14 bases remained unmatched. Study results and caveats: Some segments of the V type, notably TRBV6-2 and TRBV6-3, were excluded as indistinguishable. Per a later analysis, HLA-associated TCR beta chains showed more clonal expansion than other, equally common TCR beta chains.

PCR involved 60 Vbeta and 13 Jbeta primers. Repertoires were generated with immunoSEQ multiplex PCR, while TCRdb's copy carries only in-frame clones and drops some. Here the sample spans about 73,000 clones, roughly 71% being singletons. This sequence joins TRBV11-3 and TRBJ2-3, with 10 nucleotides matching TRBD2. Sequenced sample: PBMCs. The clonotype originates from a man between 65 and 85 years old in good health and CMV-seronegative. The CDR3 protein is CASSTHPWTSGSTDTQYF. CDR3 bases: TGTGCCAGCTCCACCCACCCCTGGACTAGCGGCAGCACAGATACGCAGTATTTT.